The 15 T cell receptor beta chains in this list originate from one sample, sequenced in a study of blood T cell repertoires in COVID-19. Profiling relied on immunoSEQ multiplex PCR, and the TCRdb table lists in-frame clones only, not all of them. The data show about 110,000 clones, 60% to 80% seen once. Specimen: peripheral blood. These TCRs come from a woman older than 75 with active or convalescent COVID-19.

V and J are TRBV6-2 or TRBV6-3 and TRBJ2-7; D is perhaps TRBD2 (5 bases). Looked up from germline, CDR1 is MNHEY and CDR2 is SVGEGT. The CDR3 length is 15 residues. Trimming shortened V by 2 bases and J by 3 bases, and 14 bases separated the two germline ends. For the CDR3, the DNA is TGTGCCAGCAGTTACGAGGGCGTTCGACTCTACGAGCAGTACTTC. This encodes CASSYEGVRLYEQYF.

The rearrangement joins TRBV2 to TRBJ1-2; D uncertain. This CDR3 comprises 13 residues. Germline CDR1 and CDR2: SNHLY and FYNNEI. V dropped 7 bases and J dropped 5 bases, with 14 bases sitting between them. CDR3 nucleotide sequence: TGTGCCAGCATTCCCCGGGTAGAGTATGGCTACACCTTC. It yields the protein CASIPRVEYGYTF.

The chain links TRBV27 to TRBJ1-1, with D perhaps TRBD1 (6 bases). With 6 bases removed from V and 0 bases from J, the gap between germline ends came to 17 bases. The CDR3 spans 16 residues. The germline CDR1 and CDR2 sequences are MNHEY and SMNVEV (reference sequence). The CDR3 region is CASRPARGLVNTEAFF. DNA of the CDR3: TGTGCCAGCAGGCCCGCGCGGGGGCTCGTGAACACTGAAGCTTTCTTT.

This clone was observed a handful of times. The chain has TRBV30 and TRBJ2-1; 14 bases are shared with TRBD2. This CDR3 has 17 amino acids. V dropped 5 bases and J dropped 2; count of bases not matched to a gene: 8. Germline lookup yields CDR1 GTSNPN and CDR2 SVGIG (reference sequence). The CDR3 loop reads CAWVGTSGSRAYNEQFF. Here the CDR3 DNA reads TGTGCCTGGGTGGGGACTAGCGGGAGTCGTGCCTACAATGAGCAGTTCTTC.

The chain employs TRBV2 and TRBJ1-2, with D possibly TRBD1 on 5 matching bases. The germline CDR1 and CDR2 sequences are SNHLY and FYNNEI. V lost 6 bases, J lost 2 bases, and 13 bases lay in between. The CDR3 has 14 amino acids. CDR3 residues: CASSGTFLNYGYTF. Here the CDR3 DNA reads TGTGCCAGCAGCGGGACTTTTTTGAACTATGGCTACACCTTC. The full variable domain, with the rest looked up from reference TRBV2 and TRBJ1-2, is EPEVTQTPSHQVTQMGQEVILRCVPISNHLYFYWYRQILGQKVEFLVSFYNNEISEKSEIFDDQFSVERPDGSNFTLKIRSTKLEDSAMYFCASSGTFLNYGYTFGSGTRLTVV.

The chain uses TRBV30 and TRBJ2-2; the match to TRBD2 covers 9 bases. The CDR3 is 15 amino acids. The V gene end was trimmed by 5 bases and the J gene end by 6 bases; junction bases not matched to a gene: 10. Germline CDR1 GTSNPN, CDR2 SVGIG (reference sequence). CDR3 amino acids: CAWGNRGRASGELFF. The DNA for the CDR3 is TGTGCCTGGGGAAATCGCGGGAGGGCCTCCGGGGAGCTGTTTTTT.

The DNA of the CDR3 is TGCGCCAGCAGCTTGGCGGGACAGGGCCGAAACACCATATATTTT. Protein sequence: CASSLAGQGRNTIYF. The rearrangement joins TRBV5-1 to TRBJ1-3; 9 bases are shared with TRBD1. Germline V gene data show CDR1 as SGHRS and CDR2 as YFSETQ. This CDR3 is 15 amino acids long. V dropped 0 bases and J dropped 5; count of bases not matched to a gene: 3.

The CDR3 DNA is TGTGCCAGCAGCCCCCGGACAGCGAACGTTCCCTCCTATAATTCACCCCTCCACTTT. This translates into CASSPRTANVPSYNSPLHF. The gene calls are TRBV28 and TRBJ1-6, with a weak D call TRBD1 (6 bases). CDR3 length: 19 residues. Trimming removed 6 bases at V and 0 bases at J, with 21 bases between. Germline CDR1 reads MDHEN; CDR2 reads SYDVKM.

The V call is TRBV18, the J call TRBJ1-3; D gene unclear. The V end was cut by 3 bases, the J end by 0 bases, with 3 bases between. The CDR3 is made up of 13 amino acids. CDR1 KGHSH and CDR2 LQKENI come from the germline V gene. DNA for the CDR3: TGTGCCAGCTCACCCTACTCTGGAAACACCATATATTTT. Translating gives CASSPYSGNTIYF.

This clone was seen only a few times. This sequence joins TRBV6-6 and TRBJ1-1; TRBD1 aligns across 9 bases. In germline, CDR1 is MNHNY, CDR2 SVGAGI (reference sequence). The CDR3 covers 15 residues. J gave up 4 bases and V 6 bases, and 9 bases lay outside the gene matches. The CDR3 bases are TGTGCCAGCAGAACTACAGGGGGCGTCAGCACTGAAGCTTTCTTT. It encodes CASRTTGGVSTEAFF.

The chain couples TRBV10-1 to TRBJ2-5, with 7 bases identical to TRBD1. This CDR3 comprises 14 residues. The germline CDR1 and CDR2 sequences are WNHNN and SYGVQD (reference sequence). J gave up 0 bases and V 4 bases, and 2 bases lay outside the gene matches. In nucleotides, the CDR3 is TGCGCCAGCAGTGCCGACAGGGACCAAGAGACCCAGTACTTC. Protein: CASSADRDQETQYF.

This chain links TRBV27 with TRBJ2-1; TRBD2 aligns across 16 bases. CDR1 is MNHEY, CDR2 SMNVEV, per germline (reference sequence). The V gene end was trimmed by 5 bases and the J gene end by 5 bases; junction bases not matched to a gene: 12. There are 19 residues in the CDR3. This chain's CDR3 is CASSPGLAGGPFPHNEQFF. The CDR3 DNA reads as TGTGCCAGCAGTCCGGGACTAGCGGGAGGGCCGTTTCCCCACAATGAGCAGTTCTTC.

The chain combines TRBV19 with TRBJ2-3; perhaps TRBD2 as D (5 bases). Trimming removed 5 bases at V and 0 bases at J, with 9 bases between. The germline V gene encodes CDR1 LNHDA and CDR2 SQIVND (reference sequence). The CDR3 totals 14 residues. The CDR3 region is CASSRGSSTDTQYF. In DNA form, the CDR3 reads TGTGCCAGTAGTCGAGGGTCCAGCACAGATACGCAGTATTTT.

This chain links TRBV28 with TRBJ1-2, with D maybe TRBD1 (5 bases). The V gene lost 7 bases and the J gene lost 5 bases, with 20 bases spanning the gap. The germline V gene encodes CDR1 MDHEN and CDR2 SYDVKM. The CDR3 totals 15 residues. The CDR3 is CASTLGASSGYGYTF. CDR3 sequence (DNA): TGTGCCAGCACCCTAGGGGCCTCCTCCGGGTATGGCTACACCTTC.

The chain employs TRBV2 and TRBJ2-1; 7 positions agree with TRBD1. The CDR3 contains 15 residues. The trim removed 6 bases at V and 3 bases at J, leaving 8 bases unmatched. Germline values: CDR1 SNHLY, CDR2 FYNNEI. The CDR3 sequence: CASRKTGTHYNEQFF. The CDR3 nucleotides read TGTGCCAGCAGAAAGACAGGGACCCACTACAATGAGCAGTTCTTC.